Below, 25 T cell receptor beta chains from the same sample are listed, as sequenced in a study of blood T cell repertoires in COVID-19. Here immunoSEQ multiplex PCR was the method, and the copy in TCRdb shows in-frame clones only, minus some. The profile shows tens of thousands of clones, 80% to 90% of them singletons. The sample comprised peripheral blood. The receptors derive from a man aged 55 to 70 with acute or convalescent COVID-19.

V is TRBV9 and J is TRBJ2-7; D possibly corresponds to TRBD2 (6 bases). There are 12 residues in the CDR3. Germline lookup yields CDR1 SGDLS and CDR2 YYNGEE. The V gene lost 0 bases and the J gene lost 7 bases, with 8 bases spanning the gap. CDR3: CASSVGGGEQYF. The CDR3 nucleotides read TGTGCCAGCAGCGTAGGCGGAGGGGAGCAGTACTTC.

CDR3 protein: CATSLGAGRNTEAFF. For the CDR3, the DNA is TGTGCCACCAGTCTAGGGGCAGGACGGAACACTGAAGCTTTCTTT. The V and J genes are TRBV24-1 and TRBJ1-1; D might be TRBD1 (5 bases). Trimming cost V 6 bases and J 1 base, with 14 bases left between them. The CDR3 consists of 15 residues. Germline loops: CDR1 KGHDR, CDR2 SFDVKD.

This chain uses TRBV11-2 with TRBJ1-2; D call uncertain. CDR1 is SGHAT and CDR2 is FQNNGV in the germline V gene. CDR3 length: 15 amino acids. V shed 5 bases and J shed 4 bases, with 17 bases lying between them. The DNA for the CDR3 is TGTGCCAGCAGCCGTAGCGGGGTGAGTCCCTATGGCTACACCTTC. Protein sequence: CASSRSGVSPYGYTF.

The J gene is TRBJ2-3, the V gene TRBV7-3; possibly TRBD1 for D (6 bases). The germline V gene has CDR1 SGHTA and CDR2 FQGTGA. This CDR3 is 15 amino acids long. V gave up 1 base and J gave up 0 bases, with 8 bases separating them. The CDR3 DNA sequence: TGTGCCAGCAGCTTAATAGGACAGAGCACAGATACGCAGTATTTT. Translated, it gives CASSLIGQSTDTQYF.

This clone was picked up a small number of times. This chain links TRBV20-1 with TRBJ1-3; D not resolved. Trimming pared 3 bases from V and 0 bases from J, leaving 18 bases between. Germline CDR1 is DFQATT and CDR2 is SNEGSKA (reference sequence). This CDR3 is built from 17 residues. CDR3 in DNA: TGCAGTGCTAGTATATTAAGCAATATGTTCTCTGGAAACACCATATATTTT. It yields the protein CSASILSNMFSGNTIYF.

The chain has TRBV6-6 and TRBJ1-3; 9 bases are a match to TRBD1. The V segment lost 6 bases and the J segment 0 bases; nucleotides outside the gene matches: 6. The CDR3 runs to 16 residues. Germline V gene lookup returns CDR1 MNHNY and CDR2 SVGAGI (reference sequence). This CDR3 is CASRQGATSSGNTIYF. CDR3 nucleotides: TGTGCCAGCAGACAGGGGGCGACCAGCTCTGGAAACACCATATATTTT.

This chain joins TRBV6-5 and TRBJ1-2, with D possibly matching TRBD1 (5 bases). Germline V gives CDR1 MNHEY, CDR2 SVGAGI. The CDR3 spans 14 residues. The V end lost 6 bases, the J end lost 6 bases, and 17 bases lay between the germline ends. CDR3 protein: CASSPRQPVHGYTF. The CDR3 DNA sequence: TGTGCCAGCAGCCCGAGACAGCCCGTACATGGCTACACCTTC.

The rearrangement uses TRBV20-1 and TRBJ2-2; TRBD2 aligns across 14 bases. CDR3 length: 15 amino acids. From germline, CDR1 is DFQATT and CDR2 SNEGSKA (reference sequence). J gave up 8 bases and V 3 bases, and 5 bases lay outside the gene matches. The DNA of the CDR3 is TGCAGTGCTAGTGGACTAGCGGGAGGATCTGGGGAGCTGTTTTTT. Protein sequence: CSASGLAGGSGELFF.

A single count supports this clone. This chain connects TRBV18 to TRBJ1-3, with unresolved D. The CDR3 consists of 15 residues. The V and J ends lost 3 bases and 0 bases respectively, with 9 bases between them. Looked up from germline, CDR1 is KGHSH and CDR2 is LQKENI. In nucleotides, the CDR3 is TGTGCCAGCTCACCCCGCGGGATCTCTGGAAACACCATATATTTT. Its translation: CASSPRGISGNTIYF.

The CDR3: CASSQQGNEQFF. The CDR3 nucleotides are TGTGCCAGTAGCCAACAGGGGAATGAGCAGTTCTTC. V gene TRBV19 combines with J gene TRBJ2-1; 7 nucleotides align to TRBD1. Germline V gene sequence: CDR1 LNHDA, CDR2 SQIVND (reference sequence). V shed 6 bases, J shed 7 bases, and the junction held 3 bases outside the gene matches. The CDR3 sequence is 12 residues long.

V usage is TRBV25-1 and J usage is TRBJ2-7; no clear D gene. Germline V gene data show CDR1 as MGHDK and CDR2 as SYGVNS. The CDR3 runs to 13 residues. V was trimmed by 4 bases and J by 2 bases, leaving 9 bases between them. DNA of the CDR3: TGTGCCAGCAGTGGAGGAGCGACCTACGAGCAGTACTTC. Translated: CASSGGATYEQYF.

This clone was seen a single time. The chain joins TRBV5-6 to TRBJ1-1, with D possibly TRBD1 on 6 matching bases. V was shortened by 1 base and J by 6 bases, with 16 bases between the two germline ends. Germline loops: CDR1 SGHDT, CDR2 YYEEEE. CDR3 length equals 15 residues. The CDR3 bases are TGTGCCAGCAGCTTGCTGCGGGGGCTAGTATCTGAAGCTTTCTTT. Its protein product is CASSLLRGLVSEAFF. The variable domain in full, completed from reference TRBV5-6 and TRBJ1-1, reads DAGVTQSPTHLIKTRGQQVTLRCSPKSGHDTVSWYQQALGQGPQFIFQYYEEEERQRGNFPDRFSGHQFPNYSSELNVNALLLGDSALYLCASSLLRGLVSEAFFGQGTRLTVV.

This clone was seen a handful of times. The chain joins TRBV30 to TRBJ1-6, with TRBD1 identical over 9 bases. The CDR3 sequence is 15 residues long. Trimming cost V 1 base and J 10 bases; bases outside gene matches: 8. Germline V gives CDR1 GTSNPN, CDR2 SVGIG (reference sequence). CDR3 coding DNA: TGTGCCTGGAGTGCCCAAACAGGGGGCAGGTCACCCCTCCACTTT. This translates into CAWSAQTGGRSPLHF.

V and J are TRBV28 and TRBJ2-5, with D perhaps TRBD2 (6 bases). CDR1 and CDR2 from the germline V gene are MDHEN and SYDVKM. The V gene lost 6 bases and the J gene lost 5 bases, with 16 bases spanning the gap. The CDR3 is made up of 14 amino acids. The CDR3 loop reads CASSTSSLGETQYF. The CDR3 nucleotides read TGTGCCAGCAGCACTAGCTCGCTGGGTGAGACCCAGTACTTC.

The chain uses TRBV5-5 and TRBJ2-3; the match to TRBD2 covers 9 bases. CDR3 length: 17 amino acids. Germline lookup yields CDR1 SGHKS and CDR2 YYEKEE (reference sequence). V was clipped by 4 bases and J by 5 bases; unmatched bases: 14. The CDR3 loop is CASSGLRTSEARDTQYF. CDR3 DNA: TGTGCCAGCAGCGGCCTGAGGACTAGCGAGGCTCGAGATACGCAGTATTTT.

In this sample, this clone turned up a few times. The rearrangement links TRBV4-1 to TRBJ1-2, with D perhaps matching TRBD1 (6 bases). V was shortened by 5 bases and J by 3 bases, with 10 bases between the two germline ends. This CDR3 is built from 13 residues. Per germline, CDR1 MGHRA and CDR2 YSYEKL. The CDR3: CASSRAGDYGYTF. Here the CDR3 DNA reads TGCGCCAGCAGCAGGGCAGGGGACTATGGCTACACCTTC.

The chain uses TRBV11-3 and TRBJ2-7; D is perhaps TRBD2 (6 bases). Germline assignment: CDR1 SGHNT and CDR2 YENEEA. V gave up 1 base and J gave up 11 bases, with 15 bases separating them. The length of the CDR3 is 13 residues. CDR3 protein: CASSLVRGTQEYF. DNA for the CDR3: TGTGCCAGCAGCTTAGTGCGCGGGACCCAGGAGTACTTC.

V gene TRBV29-1 combines with J gene TRBJ1-1; 7 bases agree with TRBD1. Per the germline V gene, CDR1 is SQVTM and CDR2 is ANQGSEA. The CDR3 is 14 amino acids. With 8 bases clipped from V and 2 bases from J, the junction kept 11 bases outside the gene matches. For the CDR3, the DNA is TGCAGCTTTCATCAGGGGGGACAAAACACTGAAGCTTTCTTT. Its protein is CSFHQGGQNTEAFF. The full variable domain, in which reference TRBV29-1 and TRBJ1-1 provide the parts outside the CDR3, is SAVISQKPSRDICQRGTSLTIQCQVDSQVTMMFWYRQQPGQSLTLIATANQGSEATYESGFVIDKFPISRPNLTFSTLTVSNMSPEDSSIYLCSFHQGGQNTEAFFGQGTRLTVV.

This clone has a single count. This chain connects TRBV27 to TRBJ1-6, with 9 bases that match TRBD1. The CDR3 totals 16 residues. The germline V gene encodes CDR1 MNHEY and CDR2 SMNVEV (reference sequence). Unmatched junction bases numbered 8, after V lost 6 bases and J lost 5 bases. The CDR3: CASRTDRGVHNSPLHF. The DNA of the CDR3 is TGTGCCAGCAGAACCGACAGGGGGGTTCATAATTCACCCCTCCACTTT.

This clone appeared a single time. This chain connects TRBV12-5 to TRBJ2-4; 8 bases are a match to TRBD1. After removal of 6 bases from V and 11 bases from J, the junction contained 3 bases not matched to a gene. Germline assignment: CDR1 LGHNT and CDR2 FRNRAP. The CDR3 consists of 11 residues. The CDR3 DNA follows: TGTGCTAGTGGGATACAGGGGGTTCAGTACTTC. This gives the protein CASGIQGVQYF.

The rearrangement links TRBV30 to TRBJ2-1; D is ambiguous. Looked up from germline, CDR1 is GTSNPN and CDR2 is SVGIG (reference sequence). CDR3 size: 15 residues. V was trimmed by 0 bases and J by 3 bases, leaving 12 bases between them. This CDR3 is CAWSVSRGLYNEQFF. Here the CDR3 DNA reads TGTGCCTGGAGTGTGAGTCGCGGCCTCTACAATGAGCAGTTCTTC.

This chain joins TRBV3-1 (or the pseudogene TRBV3-2) and TRBJ1-2; 8 nucleotides align to TRBD1. With 3 bases clipped from V and 4 bases from J, the junction kept 4 bases outside the gene matches. This CDR3 has 14 amino acids. The V gene's germline CDR1 is LGHDT and CDR2 YNNKEL (reference sequence). The CDR3 region is CASSQGQDFYGYTF. CDR3 nucleotides: TGTGCCAGCAGCCAGGGACAGGATTTCTATGGCTACACCTTC.

This clone has more than one count but fewer than ten. The chain carries TRBV5-3 and TRBJ1-1; TRBD1 is a possible D gene (5 bases). TRBV5-3 is labeled an ORF, and its function is uncertain. CDR3 length equals 14 residues. The ends were cut back, 2 bases at V and 1 base at J, with 9 bases in the middle. The chain's CDR3 is CARSLQVTNTEAFF. The CDR3 coding sequence is TGTGCCAGAAGCTTACAGGTTACGAACACTGAAGCTTTCTTT.

The rearrangement joins TRBV19 to TRBJ1-2; 7 bases are shared with TRBD1. Germline V CDR1 and CDR2: LNHDA, SQIVND (reference sequence). V trimming: 7 bases; J trimming: 1 base; junction bases outside the gene matches: 12. The length of the CDR3 is 16 residues. Here the CDR3 DNA reads TGTGCCAGTACCACCCCCCGGGCAGGGGGTAACTATGGCTACACCTTC. It is translated as CASTTPRAGGNYGYTF.

The chain combines TRBV7-2 with TRBJ1-2; possibly TRBD1 for D (6 bases). The CDR3 length is 15 residues. V lost 4 bases, J lost 0 bases, and 12 bases lay in between. CDR1 SGHTA and CDR2 FQGNSA come from the germline V gene. The CDR3 DNA sequence: TGTGCCAGCAGCTACAGGGACGTCGCTAACTATGGCTACACCTTC. Its protein is CASSYRDVANYGYTF.